This T cell receptor (beta chain) comes out of a study of T cells in placental villitis. Context from the whole study: To test an allograft-versus-infection hypothesis, the study compared placental TCR-beta repertoires across three groups: villitis of unknown etiology, unaffected controls matched for gestational age, and infectious villitis.

Amplification of TCR-beta CDR3 regions from genomic DNA was performed with the immunoSEQ v4 bias-controlled multiplex PCR assay, which was run blinded to group allocation. To estimate nucleated cell and T cell quantities per sample, reference gene primers were included together with the TCR-beta primers. Sequencing of the libraries was performed on an Illumina MiSeq with a 100-cycle paired-end protocol. The study's processing was this. Diversity and richness were calculated in immunoSEQ Analyzer software; richness by iChao1, clonality based on Pielou evenness and Shannon diversity (0-1, higher means less diverse). CDR3 amino acid sequences together with V/J genes were queried against VDJdb for CMV, EBV and influenza A specificities, with confidence 3 and substitution 2 applied. The Morisita-Horn index was used to assess how much TCR-beta amino acid clonotypes overlapped between the villitis of unknown etiology, infectious villitis and control repertoires. What TCRdb holds here is the immuneACCESS table cut down to in-frame rearrangements. Part of the clones is not present; checked against another copy, under half of the missing clones reflect an unresolved V gene, and the others are unexplained. V and J calls and clone size are as listed in that table; D and trimming were resolved from the DNA. The sample profile shows 970 or so clones; about 83% of them were found once. Clones ranked in the top ten supply less than 8.5% of the sample.

Turning to this clone: Its cognate antigen has yet to be identified. One base away there is no much larger clone; base qualities are not given.

Around 10 placentae with a pathological diagnosis of high-grade villitis of unknown etiology were selected using the Amsterdam Criteria. Mothers with villitis of unknown etiology had significantly higher gravidity and parity and more prior miscarriages than control and infectious villitis groups. After delivery, placentae were collected and subjected to gross and histological evaluation prior to the selection of archival tissue. Five 10-micron scrolls were cut from each FFPE block, and DNA was then isolated using the AllPrep DNA/RNA FFPE Tissue kit. NanoDrop was used to check DNA concentration and purity, while a Bioanalyzer was used to assess RNA quality. The CDR3 has 15 amino acids, counting the end cysteine and phenylalanine. CDR3 DNA only is kept here, 45 bases in frame from base 1. V is cut back by 4 bases and J by 4 bases, with 9 bases in the junction unmatched. The germline V gene provides CDR1 SGHDT and CDR2 YYEEEE.

The paper's findings and limits, for the study overall: Sequencing bulk tissue made it impossible to distinguish helper, regulatory or cytotoxic T cells or to tell maternal from fetal T cells, and the approach excluded gamma-delta receptors. CMV-specific clone frequencies were higher in infectious CMV cases than in villitis of unknown etiology (approximately 0.01 vs 0.00094), which did not differ from controls. Expanded clones in villitis of unknown etiology were largely private to each placenta, suggesting no single initiating antigen. Because the paraffin blocks included small amounts of decidua, some of the captured T cells, particularly in controls, may have been decidual rather than villous infiltrates. Villitis of unknown etiology placentae showed higher clonality than controls (median roughly 0.054 versus 0.0055, p=0.0025), indicating clonal expansion.

The sequencing input was placental tissue containing maternal and fetal cells. The TCR comes from a human patient with villitis of unknown etiology; the placental T cells may come from both mother and fetus. Recombination linked TRBV5-6 to TRBJ2-7, with 9 junctional bases fitting TRBD2. The DNA is TGTGCCAGCAGCGGGGCGGGAGCGGGAGGATACGAGCAGTACTTC. Its product reads: CASSGAGAGGYEQYF.